This T cell receptor (beta chain) was identified in a study of CD8+CD57+ T cells in acquired aplastic anemia. General study results and limits: Total CD4+ and CD8+ pools in patients were more diverse than the CD8+CD57+ cells of those patients.

Comment on this clonotype: Its antigen is still unknown.

Germline V gene sequence: CDR1 SNHLY, CDR2 FYNNEI. The CDR3 runs 14 residues. Between the trimmed V and J ends, which lost 4 bases and 8 bases, there was a span of 14 bases. For sequencing, patients were chosen who had shown expansion of CD8+CD57+ cells by flow cytometry. The authors additionally sequenced CD8+CD57+ effector memory cells from a sixth of the 12 patients. Both TCR beta VDJ combination and CDR3 sequence profiling were carried out. Genomic DNA was the template for this profiling. TCRdb re-derived calls from the reads in MiXCR, one entry per CDR3 protein. The table shows around 21,000 distinct CDR3 sequences, with 40% occurring only once.

The sample consisted of CD8+CD57+ T cells sorted from PBMCs. This sample's subset: bead-enriched CD8+CD57+ effector memory T cells from SAA patients. The gene calls are TRBV2 and TRBJ1-4, with a weak D call TRBD1 (6 bases). This receptor was taken from a human donor with aplastic anemia. The CDR3 DNA follows: TGTGCCAGCAGTGTTCGGGGGCGCGGAGAAAAACTGTTTTTT. It specifies CASSVRGRGEKLFF.